This T cell receptor beta chain appears in the sequencing data of a study of somatic mutations in cytotoxic T cells in rheumatoid arthritis. Study information: Flow cytometric sorting isolated some V beta antibody-stained T-cell populations at nearly 100% purity, and among them were V beta1+ cells that underwent TCRB sequencing.

The assay was immunoSEQ multiplex PCR, and TCRdb's table has in-frame clones only and misses some. Of nearly 20,000 clones in the sample, 86% were seen once. Germline CDR1 reads MDHEN; CDR2 reads SYDVKM. V lost 6 bases to trimming and J lost 0 bases, with 18 bases between them. This CDR3 is 17 amino acids long. The sequenced sample was CD8+ T cells sorted from blood. This chain links TRBV28 with TRBJ2-4; D uncertain. The receptor was isolated from a man aged 35-49 years in good health. CDR3 amino acids: CASRPRADHLAKNIQYF. CDR3 nucleotide sequence: TGTGCCAGCAGACCCCGGGCAGACCATTTAGCCAAAAACATTCAGTACTTC.